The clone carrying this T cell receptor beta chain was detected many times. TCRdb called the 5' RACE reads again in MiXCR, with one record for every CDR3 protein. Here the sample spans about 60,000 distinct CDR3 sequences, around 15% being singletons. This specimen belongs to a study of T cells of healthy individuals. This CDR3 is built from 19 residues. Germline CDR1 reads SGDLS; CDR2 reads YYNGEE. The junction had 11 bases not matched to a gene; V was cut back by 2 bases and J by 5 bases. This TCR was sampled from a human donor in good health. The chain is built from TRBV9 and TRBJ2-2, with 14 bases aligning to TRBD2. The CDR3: CASSVPGLAGGLETGELFF. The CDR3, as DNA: TGTGCCAGCAGCGTCCCAGGACTAGCGGGGGGCTTGGAGACCGGGGAGCTGTTTTTT. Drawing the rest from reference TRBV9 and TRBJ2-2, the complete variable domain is DSGVTQTPKHLITATGQRVTLRCSPRSGDLSVYWYQQSLDQGLQFLIQYYNGEERAKGNILERFSAQQFPDLHSELNLSSLELGDSALYFCASSVPGLAGGLETGELFFGEGSRLTVL.